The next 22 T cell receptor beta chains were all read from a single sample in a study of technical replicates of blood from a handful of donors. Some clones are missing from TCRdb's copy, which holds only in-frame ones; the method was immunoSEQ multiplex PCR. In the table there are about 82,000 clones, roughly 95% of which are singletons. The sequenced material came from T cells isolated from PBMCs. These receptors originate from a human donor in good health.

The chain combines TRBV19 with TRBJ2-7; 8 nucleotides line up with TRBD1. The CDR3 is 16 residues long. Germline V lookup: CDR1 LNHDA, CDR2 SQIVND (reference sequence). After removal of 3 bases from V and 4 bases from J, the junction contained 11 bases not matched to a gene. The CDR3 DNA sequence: TGTGCCAGTAGTATTCTCTCGGGACAGGAGCGGTACGAGCAGTACTTC. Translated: CASSILSGQERYEQYF.

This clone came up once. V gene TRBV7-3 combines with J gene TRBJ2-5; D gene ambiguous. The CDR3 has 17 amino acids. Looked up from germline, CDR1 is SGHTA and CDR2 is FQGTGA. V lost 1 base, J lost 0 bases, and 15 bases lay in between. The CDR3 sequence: CASSLIGVLAYQETQYF. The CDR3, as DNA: TGTGCCAGCAGCTTAATAGGAGTTTTGGCTTACCAAGAGACCCAGTACTTC.

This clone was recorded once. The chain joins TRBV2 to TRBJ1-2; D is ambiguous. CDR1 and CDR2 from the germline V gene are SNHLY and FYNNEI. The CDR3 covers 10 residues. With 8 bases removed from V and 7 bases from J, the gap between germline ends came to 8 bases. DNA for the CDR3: TGTGCCAGCGGTCCAGGTGGCTACACCTTC. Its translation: CASGPGGYTF.

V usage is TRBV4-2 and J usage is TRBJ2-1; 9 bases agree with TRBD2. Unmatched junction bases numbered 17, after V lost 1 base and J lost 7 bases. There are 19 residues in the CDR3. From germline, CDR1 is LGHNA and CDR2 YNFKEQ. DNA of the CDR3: TGTGCCAGCAGCCAAGCCACACTTTTGGTAGCGGGGGAGGGAAATGAGCAGTTCTTC. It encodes CASSQATLLVAGEGNEQFF.

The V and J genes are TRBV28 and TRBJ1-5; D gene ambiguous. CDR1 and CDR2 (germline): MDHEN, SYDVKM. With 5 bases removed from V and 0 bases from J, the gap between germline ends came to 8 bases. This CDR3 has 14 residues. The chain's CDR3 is CASSLPYSNQPQHF. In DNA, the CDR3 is TGTGCCAGCAGTCTACCGTATAGCAATCAGCCCCAGCATTTT.

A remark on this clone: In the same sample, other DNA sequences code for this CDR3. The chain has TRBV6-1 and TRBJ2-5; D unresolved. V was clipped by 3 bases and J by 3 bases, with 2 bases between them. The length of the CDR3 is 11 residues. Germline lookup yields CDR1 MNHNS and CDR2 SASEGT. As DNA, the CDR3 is TGTGCCAGCAGTGACAAAGAGACCCAGTACTTC. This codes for CASSDKETQYF.

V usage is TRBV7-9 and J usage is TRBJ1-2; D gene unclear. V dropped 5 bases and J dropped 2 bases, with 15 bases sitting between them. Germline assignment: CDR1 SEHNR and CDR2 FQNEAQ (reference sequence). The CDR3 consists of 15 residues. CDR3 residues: CASSPGKMANYGYTF. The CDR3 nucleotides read TGTGCCAGCAGCCCCGGGAAAATGGCGAACTATGGCTACACCTTC.

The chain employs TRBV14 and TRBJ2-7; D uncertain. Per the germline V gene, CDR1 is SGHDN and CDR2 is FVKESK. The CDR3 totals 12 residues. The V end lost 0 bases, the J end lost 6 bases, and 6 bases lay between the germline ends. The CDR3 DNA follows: TGTGCCAGCAGCCAAGATGTGCGCGAGCAGTACTTC. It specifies CASSQDVREQYF.

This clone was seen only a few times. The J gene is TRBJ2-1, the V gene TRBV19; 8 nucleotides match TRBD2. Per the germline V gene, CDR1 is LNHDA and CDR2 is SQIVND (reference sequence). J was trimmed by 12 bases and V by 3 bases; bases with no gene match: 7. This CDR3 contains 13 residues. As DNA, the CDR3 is TGTGCCAGTAGTATCATGGCGGGAGGACTGCAGTTCTTC. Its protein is CASSIMAGGLQFF.

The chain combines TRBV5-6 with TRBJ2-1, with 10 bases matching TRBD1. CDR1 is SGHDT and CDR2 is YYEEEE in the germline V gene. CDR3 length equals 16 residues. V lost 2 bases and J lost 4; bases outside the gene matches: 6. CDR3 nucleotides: TGTGCCAGCAGCTTCTCCGGGACAGGGGAATACAATGAGCAGTTCTTC. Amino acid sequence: CASSFSGTGEYNEQFF.

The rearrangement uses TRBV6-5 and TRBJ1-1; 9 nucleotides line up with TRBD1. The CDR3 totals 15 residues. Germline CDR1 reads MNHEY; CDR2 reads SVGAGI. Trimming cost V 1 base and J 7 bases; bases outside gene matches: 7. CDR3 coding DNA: TGTGCCAGCAGTTACTTCGGGGACAGGGCATATGAAGCTTTCTTT. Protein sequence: CASSYFGDRAYEAFF.

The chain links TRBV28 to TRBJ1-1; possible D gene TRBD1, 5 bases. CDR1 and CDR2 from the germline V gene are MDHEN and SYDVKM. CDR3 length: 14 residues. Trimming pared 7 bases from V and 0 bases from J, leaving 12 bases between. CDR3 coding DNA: TGTGCCAGCACTCCGCAGGGAATGAACACTGAAGCTTTCTTT. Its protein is CASTPQGMNTEAFF.

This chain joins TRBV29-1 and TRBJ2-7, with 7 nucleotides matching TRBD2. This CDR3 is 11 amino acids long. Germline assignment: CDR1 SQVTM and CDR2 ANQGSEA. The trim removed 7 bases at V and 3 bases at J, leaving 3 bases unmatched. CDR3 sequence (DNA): TGCAGCGGGGACTACCACTACGAGCAGTACTTC. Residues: CSGDYHYEQYF.

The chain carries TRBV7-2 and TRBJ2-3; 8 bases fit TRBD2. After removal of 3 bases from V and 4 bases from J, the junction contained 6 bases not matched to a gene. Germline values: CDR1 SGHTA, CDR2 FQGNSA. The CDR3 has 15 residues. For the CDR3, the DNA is TGTGCCAGCAGCTTTAGCGGGAACGTGGCAGATACGCAGTATTTT. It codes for CASSFSGNVADTQYF.

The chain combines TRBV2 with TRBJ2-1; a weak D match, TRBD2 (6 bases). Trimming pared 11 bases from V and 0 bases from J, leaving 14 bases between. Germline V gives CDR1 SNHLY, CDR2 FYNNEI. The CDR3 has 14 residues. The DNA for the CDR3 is TGTGCCCTAACTTTAGCGGACTCCTACAATGAGCAGTTCTTC. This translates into CALTLADSYNEQFF. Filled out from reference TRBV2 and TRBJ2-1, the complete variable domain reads EPEVTQTPSHQVTQMGQEVILRCVPISNHLYFYWYRQILGQKVEFLVSFYNNEISEKSEIFDDQFSVERPDGSNFTLKIRSTKLEDSAMYFCALTLADSYNEQFFGPGTRLTVL.

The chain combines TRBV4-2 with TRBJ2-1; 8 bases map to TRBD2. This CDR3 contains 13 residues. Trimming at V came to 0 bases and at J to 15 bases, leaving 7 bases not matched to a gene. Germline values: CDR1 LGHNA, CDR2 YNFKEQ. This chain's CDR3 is CASSQDEAGVLFF. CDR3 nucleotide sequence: TGTGCCAGCAGCCAAGATGAAGCGGGAGTACTGTTCTTC.

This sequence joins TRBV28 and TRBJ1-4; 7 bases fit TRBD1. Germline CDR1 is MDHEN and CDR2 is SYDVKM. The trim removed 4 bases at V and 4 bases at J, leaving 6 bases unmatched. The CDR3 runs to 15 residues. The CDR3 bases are TGTGCCAGCAGTTCACATGGACAGGTTAATGAAAAACTGTTTTTT. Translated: CASSSHGQVNEKLFF.

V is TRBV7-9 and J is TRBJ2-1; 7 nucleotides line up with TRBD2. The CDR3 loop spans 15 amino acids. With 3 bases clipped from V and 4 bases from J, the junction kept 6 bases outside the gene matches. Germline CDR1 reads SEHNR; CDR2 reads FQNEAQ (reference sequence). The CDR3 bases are TGTGCCAGCAGCTTCCCGGGACTAATGTACAATGAGCAGTTCTTC. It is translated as CASSFPGLMYNEQFF.

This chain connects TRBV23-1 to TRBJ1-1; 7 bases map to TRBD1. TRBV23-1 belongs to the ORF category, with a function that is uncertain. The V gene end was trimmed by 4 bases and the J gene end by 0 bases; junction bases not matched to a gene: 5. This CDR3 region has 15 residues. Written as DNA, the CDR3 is TGCGCCAGCAGTCCCCAACAGGGGATGAACACTGAAGCTTTCTTT. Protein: CASSPQQGMNTEAFF.

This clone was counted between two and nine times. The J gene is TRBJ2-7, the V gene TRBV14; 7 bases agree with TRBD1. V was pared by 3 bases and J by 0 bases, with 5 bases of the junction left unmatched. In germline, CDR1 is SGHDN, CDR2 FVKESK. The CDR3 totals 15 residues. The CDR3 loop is CASSQRTGYSYEQYF. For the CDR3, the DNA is TGTGCCAGCAGCCAGAGGACAGGTTACTCCTACGAGCAGTACTTC.

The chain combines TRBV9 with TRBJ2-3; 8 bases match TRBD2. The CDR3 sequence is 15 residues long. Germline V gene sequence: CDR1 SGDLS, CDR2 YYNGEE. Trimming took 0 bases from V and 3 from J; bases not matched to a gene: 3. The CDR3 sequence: CASSVAGGLTDTQYF. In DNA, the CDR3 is TGTGCCAGCAGCGTAGCGGGAGGGCTAACAGATACGCAGTATTTT.

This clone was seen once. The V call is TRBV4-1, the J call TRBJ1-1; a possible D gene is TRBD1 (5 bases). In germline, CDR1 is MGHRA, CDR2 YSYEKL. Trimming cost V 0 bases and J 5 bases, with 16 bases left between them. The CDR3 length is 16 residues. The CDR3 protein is CASSQEIPGGGTEAFF. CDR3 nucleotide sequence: TGCGCCAGCAGCCAAGAGATCCCGGGGGGAGGGACTGAAGCTTTCTTT.